This T cell receptor beta chain stems from a study of cytomegalovirus exposure and HLA in healthy donors. Study-level findings and limits: Reports showed the classifier diagnosing cytomegalovirus status with high specificity and sensitivity. The authors reported that TCR beta sequences could predict HLA-A and HLA-B alleles. These predictions were accurate for most subjects in the first cohort. In all likelihood, a cluster of highly shared sequence variants was a sequencing artifact. Being indistinguishable, some V segments were excluded, TRBV6-2 and TRBV6-3 among them.

Both 60 Vbeta primers and 13 Jbeta primers went into the PCR. TCRdb keeps only in-frame clones here, not all; method: immunoSEQ multiplex PCR. The sample has 65,000 to 90,000 clones; 75% to 90% are singletons. Germline CDR1 is SEHNR and CDR2 is FQNEAQ (reference sequence). The CDR3 is made up of 15 amino acids. V gave up 3 bases and J gave up 3 bases; unmatched junction bases: 5. A note on this clone: Its matching antigen is unknown.

The receptor comes from a woman aged 30 to 39 in good health and CMV-seronegative. Sequenced: PBMCs. J is TRBJ2-1 and V is TRBV7-9; 7 nucleotides match TRBD1. The CDR3 protein is CASSLGQTHYNEQFF. CDR3 nucleotides: TGTGCCAGCAGCTTGGGACAGACCCACTACAATGAGCAGTTCTTC.